Below, 18 T cell receptor beta chains from the same sample are listed, as sequenced in a study of blood T cell repertoires in COVID-19 (dated by TCRdb to 2019 to 2021). Library method: the immunoSEQ multiplex PCR assay. TCRdb limited this immuneACCESS table to in-frame rearrangements with V and J called. A share of clones is missing; checked studies link under half to unresolved V genes, and the rest is unexplained. The sample includes approximately 220,000 clones, with 90% observed a single time. The ten biggest clones cover over 13% of the sample. Specimen: PBMCs or T cells enriched from blood (not recorded which). The receptor source for this set is a man aged 25-45 years who had been exposed to COVID-19.

This chain connects TRBV6-5 to TRBJ1-2; weak D call: TRBD1 (5 bases). CDR3 length equals 11 residues. The germline V gene encodes CDR1 MNHEY and CDR2 SVGAGI. Deletions cut 6 bases from V and 8 bases from J, with 10 bases between. CDR3 amino acids: CASRPSGGYTF. The DNA of the CDR3 is TGTGCCAGCAGACCATCAGGGGGCTACACCTTC.

Here the CDR3 DNA reads TGTGCCAGCAGCCCTTCACGGGGGTGGGATACGCAGTATTTT. Its protein is CASSPSRGWDTQYF. J is TRBJ2-3 and V is TRBV7-3; a weak D match, TRBD2 (6 bases). Germline CDR1 SGHTA, CDR2 FQGTGA. V gave up 5 bases and J gave up 6 bases, with 15 bases separating them. The CDR3 covers 14 residues.

The chain employs TRBV30 and TRBJ1-6; D perhaps matches TRBD1 (5 bases). Trimming took 4 bases from V and 5 from J, leaving 9 bases between them. CDR1 is GTSNPN and CDR2 is SVGIG in the germline V gene (reference sequence). The CDR3 spans 13 residues. CDR3: CAWNGGDNSPLHF. CDR3 nucleotides: TGTGCCTGGAACGGAGGGGATAATTCACCCCTCCACTTT.

The chain employs TRBV10-3 and TRBJ2-7; D possibly corresponds to TRBD2 (6 bases). Germline values: CDR1 ENHRY, CDR2 SYGVKD. V was clipped by 10 bases and J by 5 bases, with 15 bases between them. This CDR3 is 12 amino acids long. The CDR3 is CATTPREDEQYF. Written as DNA, the CDR3 is TGTGCCACCACCCCGCGGGAAGACGAGCAGTACTTC.

The rearrangement uses TRBV7-8 and TRBJ2-5, with 15 bases aligning to TRBD2. V lost 5 bases and J lost 7; bases outside the gene matches: 26. Germline lookup yields CDR1 SGHVS and CDR2 FQNEAQ. This CDR3 comprises 22 residues. DNA of the CDR3: TGTGCCAGCAGCCCCTTGGGACTAGCGGGGGGTATAGGCTCCACTACCATTGGGACCCAGTACTTC. This encodes CASSPLGLAGGIGSTTIGTQYF.

The chain recombines TRBV6-2 or TRBV6-3 with TRBJ2-3; 10 bases line up with TRBD2. The trim removed 1 base at V and 2 bases at J, leaving 15 bases unmatched. The CDR3 contains 20 residues. Germline loops: CDR1 MNHEY, CDR2 SVGEGT. The CDR3 nucleotides are TGTGCCAGCAGTTACTTCGGAGCGGGGGGGCCCCCGAAAGACACAGATACGCAGTATTTT. As protein: CASSYFGAGGPPKDTDTQYF.

V is TRBV7-9 and J is TRBJ2-7; no definite D call. The CDR3 extends over 13 amino acids. V lost 1 base, J lost 2 bases, and 6 bases lay in between. Germline V gene sequence: CDR1 SEHNR, CDR2 FQNEAQ (reference sequence). The CDR3 nucleotides read TGTGCCAGCAGCTTAGGCCGAGCCTACGAGCAGTACTTC. Translating gives CASSLGRAYEQYF. The variable domain in full, completed from reference TRBV7-9 and TRBJ2-7, reads DTGVSQNPRHKITKRGQNVTFRCDPISEHNRLYWYRQTLGQGPEFLTYFQNEAQLEKSRLLSDRFSAERPKGSFSTLEIQRTEQGDSAMYLCASSLGRAYEQYFGPGTRLTVT.

The chain joins TRBV7-9 to TRBJ1-5; D not resolved. Between the trimmed V and J ends, which lost 0 bases and 8 bases, there was a span of 8 bases. The length of the CDR3 is 13 residues. Germline V gene lookup returns CDR1 SEHNR and CDR2 FQNEAQ (reference sequence). CDR3 nucleotides: TGTGCCAGCAGCTTAGCGTCGTCGGAGCCCCAGCATTTT. Translated: CASSLASSEPQHF. The variable domain in full, with the rest retrieved from reference TRBV7-9 and TRBJ1-5, is DTGVSQNPRHKITKRGQNVTFRCDPISEHNRLYWYRQTLGQGPEFLTYFQNEAQLEKSRLLSDRFSAERPKGSFSTLEIQRTEQGDSAMYLCASSLASSEPQHFGDGTRLSIL.

This sequence joins TRBV2 and TRBJ2-7; 7 nucleotides agree with TRBD2. This CDR3 is 13 amino acids long. With V trimmed by 8 bases and J by 1 base, 5 bases remained unmatched. Germline values: CDR1 SNHLY, CDR2 FYNNEI. CDR3 DNA sequence: TGTGCCAGCTTGGGCGGGGGATCCTACGAGCAGTACTTC. Its translation is CASLGGGSYEQYF.

The chain combines TRBV11-3 with TRBJ2-1; a weak D match, TRBD1 (6 bases). Deletions cut 3 bases from V and 4 bases from J, with 16 bases between. This CDR3 is built from 16 residues. Germline V lookup: CDR1 SGHNT, CDR2 YENEEA. DNA of the CDR3: TGTGCCAGCAGCTTGGGGAAAGGGGGACCATACAATGAGCAGTTCTTC. Translated: CASSLGKGGPYNEQFF. Full variable domain (rest looked up from reference TRBV11-3 and TRBJ2-1): EAGVVQSPRYKIIEKKQPVAFWCNPISGHNTLYWYLQNLGQGPELLIRYENEEAVDDSQLPKDRFSAERLKGVDSTLKIQPAELGDSAVYLCASSLGKGGPYNEQFFGPGTRLTVL.

The chain recombines TRBV4-1 with TRBJ1-1; the D gene is possibly TRBD1 (5 bases). Looked up from germline, CDR1 is MGHRA and CDR2 is YSYEKL. This CDR3 has 16 amino acids. V was clipped by 4 bases and J by 4 bases, with 19 bases between them. The CDR3 DNA follows: TGCGCCAGCAGCCGGATGGGGGGGACTTATGGCACTGAAGCTTTCTTT. It translates to CASSRMGGTYGTEAFF.

V is TRBV4-2 and J is TRBJ2-2; 7 bases fit TRBD2. V trimming: 4 bases; J trimming: 4 bases; junction bases outside the gene matches: 12. Germline V lookup: CDR1 LGHNA, CDR2 YNFKEQ. The CDR3 consists of 17 residues. CDR3 coding DNA: TGTGCCAGCAGCCCCAACATTGGGGGGGGAACCACCGGGGAGCTGTTTTTT. Its translation is CASSPNIGGGTTGELFF.

This chain uses TRBV9 with TRBJ2-1; D may be TRBD2 (6 bases). The CDR3 has 12 residues. Germline CDR1 SGDLS, CDR2 YYNGEE. V was shortened by 0 bases and J by 11 bases, with 9 bases between the two germline ends. The DNA for the CDR3 is TGTGCCAGCAGCGTAGCTGGAGGGAAGCAGTTCTTC. Translated: CASSVAGGKQFF.

This clone was picked up a small number of times. The rearrangement uses TRBV11-2 and TRBJ1-6; D remains unclear. The V and J ends lost 5 bases and 9 bases respectively, with 14 bases between them. CDR1 is SGHAT and CDR2 is FQNNGV in the germline V gene. This CDR3 has 14 residues. CDR3 sequence: CASSVKWRGSPLHF. The CDR3 DNA sequence: TGTGCCAGCAGCGTAAAGTGGAGAGGTTCACCCCTCCACTTT.

The rearrangement uses TRBV5-4 and TRBJ2-1; 10 bases fit TRBD2. Germline V gene sequence: CDR1 SGHNT, CDR2 YYREEE (reference sequence). This CDR3 is built from 16 residues. Trimming removed 2 bases from V and 5 bases from J; junction bases left unmatched: 7. CDR3 bases: TGTGCCAGCAGCTTTGGCGGACTAGCGGCGAACAATGAGCAGTTCTTC. It is translated as CASSFGGLAANNEQFF.

The rearrangement links TRBV6-2 or TRBV6-3 to TRBJ1-2; TRBD1 matches at 7 bases. This CDR3 is built from 13 residues. J gave up 7 bases and V 2 bases, and 4 bases lay outside the gene matches. From germline, CDR1 is MNHEY and CDR2 SVGEGT. CDR3 loop: CASSYDRVRGYTF. As DNA, the CDR3 is TGTGCCAGCAGTTACGACAGGGTACGTGGCTACACCTTC.

The chain has TRBV29-1 and TRBJ2-7, with 9 positions matching TRBD1. CDR3 length: 14 amino acids. J gave up 4 bases and V 4 bases, and 8 bases lay outside the gene matches. Germline assignment: CDR1 SQVTM and CDR2 ANQGSEA. CDR3 in DNA: TGCAGCGTTGCTACGGGACAGGGTCCTTACGAGCAGTACTTC. Translated: CSVATGQGPYEQYF.

The V and J genes are TRBV11-2 and TRBJ1-6, with a tentative D call TRBD1 (6 bases). Looked up from germline, CDR1 is SGHAT and CDR2 is FQNNGV. The CDR3 is made up of 16 amino acids. V was trimmed by 7 bases and J by 6 bases, leaving 19 bases between them. The CDR3 nucleotides read TGTGCCAGCACCGCCTCGGGGCAGGGGTTTAATTCACCCCTCCACTTT. Protein: CASTASGQGFNSPLHF.